This TCR beta chain was sequenced during a study of CD8+ T cells in alopecia areata. Notes on the study in general: In scalp samples, resident alphabeta T cells of normal skin are also sequenced. Persistence during tofacitinib was seen for many expanded lesional clones in scalp and blood. Lesional scalp, especially alopecia totalis/universalis, showed higher clonality than normal scalp.

As for treatment: oral pan-JAK inhibitor, 5-10 mg twice daily. V was clipped by 8 bases and J by 3 bases, with 10 bases between them. Germline loops: CDR1 SQVTM, CDR2 ANQGSEA. The CDR3 contains 11 residues. cDNA prepared by RNA extraction and subsequent reverse transcription served as the template for sequencing. Libraries were prepared by immunoSEQ multiplex PCR; TCRdb keeps only in-frame clonotypes and omits some of them. The sample has 90,000 to 120,000 clones; 84% are singletons. With regard to this clone: Its antigen is not known.

This specimen was CD8+ T cells sorted from blood, taken at week 24, from a patient treated with tofacitinib. The chain recombines TRBV29-1 with TRBJ1-2; the D gene is possibly TRBD1 (5 bases). The TCR comes from a human donor with alopecia areata. DNA of the CDR3: TGCAGCCCTGACAGCCACTATGGCTACACCTTC. Amino acid sequence: CSPDSHYGYTF.